These T cell receptor beta chains were read from a single sample in a study of PD-1 blockade in classical Hodgkin lymphoma. Measured with immunoSEQ multiplex PCR; TCRdb has only the in-frame clones, and not every one. The table shows approximately 89,000 clones, with 83% occurring only once. Sequencing used peripheral blood mononuclear cells (PBMCs), obtained before the fourth cycle of nivolumab. Source of these receptors: a human donor with classical Hodgkin lymphoma. The CDR3 runs from the conserved cysteine through the conserved F or W. D genes are given only for firm matches. A clone size is listed for some rows: how often the clone was seen (once, few, many), or a class if it is expanded.

CDR3 protein	CDR3 DNA	clone size	J gene	D gene	V gene	CDR3 length
CASSLPGTAYEQYF	TGTGCCAGCAGTTTACCCGGGACAGCCTACGAGCAGTACTTC	.	TRBJ2-7	TRBD1	TRBV28	14
CASTNRAYYGYTF	TGTGCCAGCACTAACAGGGCGTACTATGGCTACACCTTC	.	TRBJ1-2	.	TRBV19	13
CASSLRRTGGLNTEAFF	TGTGCCAGCAGCTTACGGAGAACAGGAGGTTTGAACACTGAAGCTTTCTTT	.	TRBJ1-1	.	TRBV7-2	17
CASSLQAGGFEETQYF	TGTGCCAGCAGCCTGCAGGCAGGGGGCTTTGAAGAGACCCAGTACTTC	.	TRBJ2-5	TRBD1	TRBV5-6	16
CASSPQGASYGYTF	TGTGCCAGCAGCCCCCAGGGGGCCTCCTATGGCTACACCTTC	.	TRBJ1-2	TRBD1	TRBV13	14
CASTSILGGTSYNEQFF	TGTGCCAGCACCAGTATCTTGGGCGGGACCTCCTACAATGAGCAGTTCTTC	.	TRBJ2-1	.	TRBV7-6	17
CASSQGWGSNQPQHF	TGTGCCAGCAGCCAAGGGTGGGGGAGCAATCAGCCCCAGCATTTT	.	TRBJ1-5	.	TRBV27	15
CASSTNIINEQFF	TGTGCCAGTAGTACGAATATCATCAATGAGCAGTTCTTC	.	TRBJ2-1	.	TRBV19	13
CASSRDGTGYGYTF	TGTGCCAGCAGCCGTGACGGGACAGGGTATGGCTACACCTTC	.	TRBJ1-2	TRBD1	TRBV5-4	14
CASSIGQGHNYGYTF	TGTGCCAGTAGTATAGGACAGGGCCATAACTATGGCTACACCTTC	.	TRBJ1-2	TRBD1	TRBV19	15
CASSLALGNNQPQHF	TGTGCCAGCAGCTTAGCGTTGGGCAACAATCAGCCCCAGCATTTT	.	TRBJ1-5	.	TRBV7-2	15
CASTDLARNEQYF	TGTGCCAGTACCGACCTTGCGAGAAACGAGCAGTACTTC	.	TRBJ2-7	.	TRBV19	13
CASSMQGDTQNTGELFF	TGTGCCAGTAGTATGCAGGGTGACACTCAGAACACCGGGGAGCTGTTTTTT	few	TRBJ2-2	.	TRBV19	17
CASSLGVGGVNQPQHF	TGTGCCAGCAGCTTGGGTGTTGGGGGCGTCAATCAGCCCCAGCATTTT	.	TRBJ1-5	.	TRBV5-6	16
CAISNRTSGSREQYF	TGTGCCATCAGTAACCGGACTAGCGGGAGTCGGGAGCAGTACTTC	.	TRBJ2-7	TRBD2	TRBV10-3	15
CASSLGDLLVRNEQYF	TGTGCCAGCAGCTTAGGGGACCTGTTAGTACGTAACGAGCAGTACTTC	.	TRBJ2-7	.	TRBV7-8	16
CASSQGGEGETQYF	TGCGCCAGCAGCCAAGGGGGGGAGGGGGAGACCCAGTACTTC	.	TRBJ2-5	TRBD2	TRBV4-3	14
CAGGQGIGDEQFF	TGTGCCGGGGGACAGGGGATAGGCGATGAGCAGTTCTTC	.	TRBJ2-1	TRBD1	TRBV30	13
CASSPGDRGNYGYTF	TGCGCCAGCAGCCCGGGGGACAGGGGGAACTATGGCTACACCTTC	once	TRBJ1-2	TRBD1	TRBV5-1	15
CASSPPAGGEGNEQYF	TGTGCCAGCTCACCACCGGCAGGGGGCGAAGGGAACGAGCAGTACTTC	few	TRBJ2-7	TRBD1	TRBV18	16
CASRGRTNSGANVLTF	TGTGCCAGCAGGGGGCGTACCAACTCTGGGGCCAACGTCCTGACTTTC	.	TRBJ2-6	.	TRBV7-9	16
CASSLGLAGVYEQYF	TGTGCCAGCAGCTTGGGACTAGCGGGAGTATACGAGCAGTACTTC	.	TRBJ2-7	TRBD2	TRBV7-2	15
CASSLISTEAFF	TGTGCCAGCAGCTTAATTTCCACTGAAGCTTTCTTT	.	TRBJ1-1	.	TRBV7-2	12
CASYGTGDQPQHF	TGTGCCAGCTACGGGACAGGGGACCAGCCCCAGCATTTT	few	TRBJ1-5	TRBD1	TRBV2	13